The rows below give T cell receptor beta chains drawn from one sample of a study of cytomegalovirus exposure and HLA in healthy donors. Only in-frame clones appear in the TCRdb table, and some are missing; sequencing was by immunoSEQ multiplex PCR. The table includes about 61,000 clones, around 87% detected once. The source material was PBMCs. Source of these receptors: a man between 18 and 35 years old in good health and CMV-seronegative. CDR3s include the opening cysteine and the closing phenylalanine or tryptophan. A D gene is named only where the DNA matches it firmly. Clone size is given for some rows only: seen once, a few or many times, or a class if the clone is expanded.

>TRBJ1-5|TRBV2|.|12|.
CASRATNQPQHF
TGTGCCAGCAGAGCCACCAATCAGCCCCAGCATTTT
>TRBJ2-4|TRBV10-1|.|14|.
CASSRTEAKNIQYF
TGCGCCAGCAGTCGGACAGAAGCCAAAAACATTCAGTACTTC
>TRBJ2-7|TRBV10-3|.|16|.
CAISESGAGATYEQYF
TGTGCCATCAGTGAGTCAGGGGCGGGGGCAACCTACGAGCAGTACTTC
>TRBJ2-7|TRBV6-1|.|13|.
CASSEAVQYEQYF
TGTGCCAGCAGTGAAGCCGTCCAGTACGAGCAGTACTTC
>TRBJ2-7|TRBV2|.|15|.
CASSVNGDNSSEQYF
TGTGCCAGCAGTGTAAACGGGGACAACTCCTCCGAGCAGTACTTC
>TRBJ1-5|TRBV7-9|.|16|.
CASSLARPGEGQPQHF
TGTGCCAGCAGCTTAGCGCGGCCAGGGGAGGGTCAGCCCCAGCATTTT
>TRBJ2-7|TRBV14|.|14|TRBD2
CASSQGGGSYEQYF
TGTGCCAGCAGCCAAGGGGGGGGGTCCTACGAGCAGTACTTC
>TRBJ1-2|TRBV30|.|13|TRBD1
CAWSYTGEYGYTF
TGTGCCTGGAGTTATACAGGGGAATATGGCTACACCTTC
>TRBJ1-4|TRBV30|.|16|.
CAWSRARAATNEKLFF
TGTGCCTGGAGTAGGGCCAGGGCGGCGACTAATGAAAAACTGTTTTTT
>TRBJ2-4|TRBV30|.|13|TRBD1
CAWSTRDRDIQYF
TGTGCCTGGAGTACCCGGGACAGAGACATTCAGTACTTC
>TRBJ2-1|TRBV6-4|.|13|.
CASSDETHNEQFF
TGTGCCAGCAGTGACGAGACTCACAATGAGCAGTTCTTC
>TRBJ1-1|TRBV11-3|.|13|.
CASSLDRGFEAFF
TGTGCCAGCAGCTTAGATCGGGGGTTTGAAGCTTTCTTT
>TRBJ2-7|TRBV2|.|15|TRBD2
CASREGLAGNYEQYF
TGTGCCAGCAGGGAGGGACTAGCGGGAAACTACGAGCAGTACTTC
>TRBJ2-5|TRBV7-9|.|13|.
CASRWSSEETQYF
TGTGCCAGCCGCTGGAGCAGTGAAGAGACCCAGTACTTC
>TRBJ2-5|TRBV7-3|once|14|TRBD1
CASSDIQGQETQYF
TGTGCCAGCAGCGATATACAGGGGCAAGAGACCCAGTACTTC
>TRBJ1-2|TRBV30|once|10|.
CAQRGYGYTF
TGTGCCCAGCGAGGGTATGGCTACACCTTC
>TRBJ2-5|TRBV11-1|few|15|TRBD1
CASSMRQGTQETQYF
TGTGCCAGCAGCATGAGACAGGGTACGCAAGAGACCCAGTACTTC
>TRBJ1-1|TRBV30|.|12|.
CALERGRTEAFF
TGTGCCTTGGAAAGGGGCCGAACTGAAGCTTTCTTT
>TRBJ2-2|TRBV5-1|.|14|.
CASSGQANTGELFF
TGCGCCAGCAGTGGGCAAGCGAACACCGGGGAGCTGTTTTTT
>TRBJ2-5|TRBV4-1|.|17|TRBD2
CASSQEPLAGAGETQYF
TGCGCCAGCAGCCAAGAGCCTCTAGCGGGGGCAGGAGAGACCCAGTACTTC
>TRBJ2-1|TRBV7-6|.|15|TRBD1
CASSPGTGLYNEQFF
TGTGCCAGCAGCCCCGGGACAGGGCTATACAATGAGCAGTTCTTC
>TRBJ1-1|TRBV2|once|9|.
CASGREAFF
TGTGCCAGCGGGAGGGAAGCTTTCTTT
>TRBJ2-6|TRBV19|.|19|TRBD1
CASSRKDRGSLSGANVLTF
TGTGCCAGTAGTCGAAAGGACAGGGGGTCTCTCTCTGGGGCCAACGTCCTGACTTTC
>TRBJ2-7|TRBV5-1|.|13|.
CASSLDSTYEQYF
TGCGCCAGCAGCTTGGACAGTACCTACGAGCAGTACTTC
>TRBJ2-2|TRBV2|.|13|.
CASNLEGTGELFF
TGTGCCAGCAACCTAGAAGGCACCGGGGAGCTGTTTTTT
>TRBJ2-3|TRBV9|.|15|.
CASSVGRGRGDTQYF
TGTGCCAGCAGCGTAGGGCGGGGCCGGGGAGATACGCAGTATTTT
>TRBJ2-1|TRBV9|.|14|TRBD2
CASSAAGAYNEQFF
TGTGCCAGCAGCGCAGCGGGGGCTTACAATGAGCAGTTCTTC
>TRBJ2-7|TRBV7-2|.|12|.
CASSFPEGRQYF
TGTGCCAGCAGCTTCCCCGAGGGAAGGCAGTACTTC
>TRBJ1-5|TRBV28|.|16|.
CASSTATREPNQPQHF
TGTGCCAGCAGCACGGCCACCAGGGAACCCAATCAGCCCCAGCATTTT
>TRBJ2-2|TRBV7-2|.|14|TRBD2
CASSFSGATGELFF
TGTGCCAGCAGCTTTAGCGGGGCCACCGGGGAGCTGTTTTTT
>TRBJ2-7|TRBV4-2|.|16|.
CASSRAGTGESYEQYF
TGTGCCAGCAGCCGGGCGGGAACGGGGGAGTCCTACGAGCAGTACTTC
>TRBJ2-5|TRBV12-5|few|12|TRBD2
CASGGAGETQYF
TGTGCTAGCGGGGGGGCCGGAGAGACCCAGTACTTC
>TRBJ2-3|TRBV6-4|.|14|TRBD1
CASRKQGAGDTQYF
TGTGCCAGCCGGAAGCAGGGGGCCGGAGATACGCAGTATTTT